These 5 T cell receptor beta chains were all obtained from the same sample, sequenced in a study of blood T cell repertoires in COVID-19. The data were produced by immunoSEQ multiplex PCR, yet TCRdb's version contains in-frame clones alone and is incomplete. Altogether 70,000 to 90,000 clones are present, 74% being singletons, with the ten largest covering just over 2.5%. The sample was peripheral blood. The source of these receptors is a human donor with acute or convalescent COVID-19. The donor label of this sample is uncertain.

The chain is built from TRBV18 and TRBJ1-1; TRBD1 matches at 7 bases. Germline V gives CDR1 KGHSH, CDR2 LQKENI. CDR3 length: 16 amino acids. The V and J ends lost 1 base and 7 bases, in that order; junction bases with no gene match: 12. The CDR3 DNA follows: TGTGCCAGCTCACCACTGGCAGGGGGTGTAATGGATGAAGCTTTCTTT. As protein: CASSPLAGGVMDEAFF.

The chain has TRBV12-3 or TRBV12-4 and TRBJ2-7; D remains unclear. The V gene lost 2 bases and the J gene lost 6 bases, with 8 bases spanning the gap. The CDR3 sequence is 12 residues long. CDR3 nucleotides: TGTGCCAGCAGTTTACCCAACGGCGAGCAGTACTTC. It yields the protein CASSLPNGEQYF.

The CDR3 DNA is TGTGCCAGCAGCTTCCTTGGGAGGGCCTACAATGAGCAGTTCTTC. This sequence encodes CASSFLGRAYNEQFF. V and J are TRBV7-2 and TRBJ2-1, with TRBD2 matching over 7 bases. CDR1 is SGHTA, CDR2 FQGNSA, per germline. V shed 3 bases and J 2 bases; nucleotides not matched to a gene: 4. There are 15 residues in the CDR3.

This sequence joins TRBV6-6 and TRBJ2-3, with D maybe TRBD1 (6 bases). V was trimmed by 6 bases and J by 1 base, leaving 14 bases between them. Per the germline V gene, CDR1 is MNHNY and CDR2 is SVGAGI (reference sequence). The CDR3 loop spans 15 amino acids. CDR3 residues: CASRGHRERTDTQYF. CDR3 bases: TGTGCCAGCAGGGGACACAGGGAACGCACAGATACGCAGTATTTT.

As DNA, the CDR3 is TGTGCCAGCAGTCCGGGACTCCGGTACGAGCAGTACTTC. It encodes CASSPGLRYEQYF. The gene calls are TRBV5-4 and TRBJ2-7, with D perhaps matching TRBD2 (6 bases). Germline V CDR1 and CDR2: SGHNT, YYREEE (reference sequence). The CDR3 totals 13 residues. Trimming removed 5 bases at V and 4 bases at J, with 13 bases between. Complete variable domain (other parts from reference TRBV5-4 and TRBJ2-7): ETGVTQSPTHLIKTRGQQVTLRCSSQSGHNTVSWYQQALGQGPQFIFQYYREEENGRGNFPPRFSGLQFPNYSSELNVNALELDDSALYLCASSPGLRYEQYFGPGTRLTVT.